This T cell receptor beta chain was captured by sequencing in a study of neurological immune-mediated disorders (dated by TCRdb to about 2019). Regarding the research as a whole: Of the approximately 34 multiple sclerosis patients, about 31 had relapsing-remitting MS and 3 had secondary progressive MS. The study compared peripheral blood TCR-beta repertoires of HTLV-I-associated myelopathy (HAM/TSP) patients, multiple sclerosis patients and healthy controls using UMI-based sequencing. Longitudinal samples, technical triplicates and paired sorted CD4+ and CD8+ T-cell subsets, alongside PBMC samples, were included among the approximately 100 TCR-beta libraries. The cohort was made up of 60 to 75 subjects, consisting of roughly 14 HAM/TSP patients, about 35 multiple sclerosis patients and roughly 20 healthy controls.

Unsorted PBMC libraries were generated from 2 million PBMCs stored in RNAlater at -80 °C until RNA extraction. The multiple sclerosis patients were enrolled in a US clinical protocol that evaluated disease progression with magnetic resonance imaging. Peripheral blood underwent Ficoll-Hypaque density gradient centrifugation to isolate PBMCs, which were then cryopreserved in liquid nitrogen. cDNA was synthesized by template-switch 5'RACE using a primer with a 10-nucleotide random unique molecular identifier that tagged each TCR transcript. Each sequencing run produced over 190 million TCR-beta sequences covering 15-18 subjects. Total RNA was extracted with the RNeasy kit. TCR-beta VDJ regions were amplified with primers for the TCR constant region and the 5'RACE anchor, using the KAPA Real-time Library Amplification kit. Sample indexes and Illumina adaptors were added in a first PCR, after which library yield was increased in a second PCR. After Ampure bead purification, the TCR product of roughly 650 bp was size-selected on a 2% E-gel SizeSelection system. Before pooling, libraries had their quality checked on a Bioanalyzer, their concentration measured with Qubit, and their quantity determined with the Kapa Library Quantification kit. An Illumina HiSeq 2500 sequenced the libraries paired-end 2 x 150 bp. To increase sequence diversity, roughly 24-31% phiX was spiked into each library pool. The original methods were these. Quality-filtered reads were processed with the UMI-based MiGEC pipeline, which removed over 85% of raw TCR sequences during error correction. VDJ genes were aligned to IMGT germline references, and each clonotype was defined by a unique CDR3 amino acid sequence together with V-J genes. Clonal expansion, Shannon diversity and CDR3 relatedness (CalcPairwiseDistances, ClusterSamples) were evaluated with VDJtools, and phylogenetic trees were built with CLCbio workbench. Expanded clones were defined as having at least 8 unique UMIs, based on coefficient-of-variation modelling across technical triplicates. The public sequencing data were trimmed at Q25 with fastp and processed into clonotypes with MiXCR by TCRdb, which kept only in-frame beta chains. Each record represents a unique CDR3 protein, reported with the most common genes and DNA among its rows. The V and J calls were determined by TCRdb, not by the authors. This sample lists about 35,000 distinct CDR3 sequences; 3.8% were detected once. The ten largest clonotypes hold 2% to 2.5% of the sample.

Paper-wide results and their limitations: Across subjects, expanded clones never shared an identical CDR3 amino acid sequence, which suggests that the TCR-beta repertoires in every group were private. Phylogenetic analysis grouped repertoires from 18 of 34 MS patients into a cluster of related CDR3 sequences, suggesting a possible repertoire-level signature. TCR clonal expansion was highest in HAM/TSP patients and lowest in MS patients, with MS patients falling below even healthy controls. No clinical or MRI features were associated with the MS cluster, and the authors said that larger cohorts are needed.

Via the germline V gene, CDR1 is MGHRA and CDR2 YSYEKL. The CDR3 spans 17 residues, from the cysteine through the phenylalanine. Kept here is only the CDR3 DNA, which spans 51 bases and is read in frame from base 1. V lost 6 bases and J lost 1 base; the stretch between them is 18 bases long. This clonotype was observed many times. No cognate antigen has been identified for it. No much larger clonotype is one base removed from it; base qualities were not supplied. The V gene is TRBV4-1 and the J gene is TRBJ1-4; a tentative D call is TRBD1 (5 bases match). The specimen was PBMCs. The source is a man aged 25 to 40 with multiple sclerosis. The CDR3 sequence is CASRGDGFFETNEKLFF. The nucleotides are TGCGCCAGCAGGGGGGACGGGTTTTTCGAAACTAATGAAAAACTGTTTTTT.